The 26 T cell receptor beta chains below come from one sample, sequenced in a study of T cell changes during pregnancy in multiple sclerosis. Repertoires were generated with immunoSEQ multiplex PCR, while TCRdb's copy carries only in-frame clones and drops some. Altogether some 59,000 clones are present, roughly nine tenths being singletons, with the ten largest covering 2% to 3%. The sequencing used peripheral blood, collected in the first trimester of pregnancy. These receptors came from a female donor with multiple sclerosis, enrolled in a pregnancy study.

The chain combines TRBV4-3 with TRBJ1-2, with D perhaps TRBD1 (6 bases). CDR1 is LGHNA and CDR2 is YSLEER in the germline V gene. Trimming removed 0 bases at V and 4 bases at J, with 15 bases between. CDR3 size: 16 residues. The CDR3: CASSQDWQGGGYGYTF. As DNA, the CDR3 is TGCGCCAGCAGCCAAGATTGGCAGGGAGGGGGCTATGGCTACACCTTC.

This chain uses TRBV5-1 with TRBJ2-2; D remains ambiguous. In germline, CDR1 is SGHRS, CDR2 YFSETQ. Trimming took off 2 bases at V and 8 bases at J, with 10 bases between the two ends. CDR3 length: 13 amino acids. The CDR3: CASSFSGSGELFF. The CDR3, as DNA: TGCGCCAGCAGCTTTTCAGGAAGTGGGGAGCTGTTTTTT.

This clone has just one count. This sequence joins TRBV30 and TRBJ1-3; 8 bases map to TRBD1. In germline, CDR1 is GTSNPN, CDR2 SVGIG (reference sequence). CDR3 size: 15 residues. Trimming removed 0 bases from V and 4 bases from J; junction bases left unmatched: 5. CDR3 sequence reads: CAWSVLGDRGNTIYF. As DNA, the CDR3 is TGTGCCTGGAGTGTACTAGGGGACAGGGGAAACACCATATATTTT.

The chain is built from TRBV7-9 and TRBJ2-7, with a possible D match to TRBD2 (6 bases). The V gene lost 4 bases and the J gene lost 1 base, with 17 bases spanning the gap. The germline V gene encodes CDR1 SEHNR and CDR2 FQNEAQ (reference sequence). This CDR3 is built from 16 residues. The CDR3 is CASSSARGFSSYEQYF. The CDR3 DNA reads TGTGCCAGCAGCTCGGCCCGGGGGTTCTCTTCCTACGAGCAGTACTTC.

The chain couples TRBV6-5 to TRBJ1-6; TRBD1 agrees at 8 bases. Germline V gene data show CDR1 as MNHEY and CDR2 as SVGAGI. This CDR3 comprises 16 residues. Trimming cost V 0 bases and J 10 bases; bases outside gene matches: 8. CDR3 sequence: CASSYSPGTGSSPLHF. The CDR3 region has the DNA TGTGCCAGCAGTTACTCGCCTGGGACAGGTTCATCACCCCTCCACTTT.

The rearrangement uses TRBV7-9 and TRBJ1-5, with TRBD1 matching over 9 bases. J lost 4 bases, V lost 5 bases, and 6 bases had no gene match. This CDR3 is 15 amino acids long. CDR1 and CDR2 from the germline V gene are SEHNR and FQNEAQ (reference sequence). The CDR3 region has the DNA TGTGCCAGCAGCCCTAGTGGACAGGGGAATCAGCCCCAGCATTTT. Its translation is CASSPSGQGNQPQHF.

The V call is TRBV18, the J call TRBJ2-5, with TRBD1 identical over 8 bases. The J call is doubtful: the DNA matches TRBJ2-7 better. Per the germline V gene, CDR1 is KGHSH and CDR2 is LQKENI. The CDR3 length is 15 residues. CDR3: CASSQSGTGALEQYF. CDR3 sequence (DNA): TGTGCCAGCTCACAGTCCGGGACAGGAGCCCTCGAGCAGTACTTC.

The chain is built from TRBV12-5 and TRBJ2-7; D is perhaps TRBD2 (7 bases). In germline, CDR1 is LGHNT, CDR2 FRNRAP. The CDR3 is 17 residues long. Trimming pared 1 base from V and 0 bases from J, leaving 16 bases between. CDR3 nucleotide sequence: TGTGCTAGTGGTTTGGGCCCCTACGCGGGGGCCTCCTACGAGCAGTACTTC. Translation gives CASGLGPYAGASYEQYF. The whole variable domain, filled in from reference TRBV12-5 and TRBJ2-7, reads DARVTQTPRHKVTEMGQEVTMRCQPILGHNTVFWYRQTMMQGLELLAYFRNRAPLDDSGMPKDRFSAEMPDATLATLKIQPSEPRDSAVYFCASGLGPYAGASYEQYFGPGTRLTVT.

The chain links TRBV13 to TRBJ2-1; the match to TRBD2 covers 8 bases. Germline V gene data show CDR1 as PRHDT and CDR2 as FYEKMQ (reference sequence). CDR3 length: 16 residues. The J segment lost 2 bases and the V segment lost 1 base, leaving 4 bases of the junction unmatched. The CDR3 DNA sequence: TGTGCCAGCAGCTTAGATCGGGGGGGCACCTACAATGAGCAGTTCTTC. Its protein product is CASSLDRGGTYNEQFF.

J is TRBJ2-5 and V is TRBV4-2; D is perhaps TRBD2 (5 bases). Germline V lookup: CDR1 LGHNA, CDR2 YNFKEQ. V shed 0 bases and J shed 5 bases, with 10 bases lying between them. This CDR3 has 14 residues. CDR3 nucleotides: TGTGCCAGCAGCCAAGAGCCCCAGCGGGAGACCCAGTACTTC. Translation gives CASSQEPQRETQYF.

V usage is TRBV5-1 and J usage is TRBJ1-1; D ambiguous. Trimming cost V 0 bases and J 1 base, with 19 bases left between them. CDR1 is SGHRS and CDR2 is YFSETQ in the germline V gene. This CDR3 is built from 18 residues. CDR3 in amino acids: CASSLGRYQRSRNTEAFF. The DNA of the CDR3 is TGCGCCAGCAGCTTGGGGCGGTACCAACGGTCCAGGAACACTGAAGCTTTCTTT.

This clone was detected only a few times. This chain uses TRBV27 with TRBJ1-6; 10 bases align to TRBD1. The CDR3 has 16 residues. Germline CDR1 and CDR2: MNHEY and SMNVEV (reference sequence). V lost 5 bases, J lost 6 bases, and 7 bases stayed unmatched. The CDR3 bases are TGTGCCAGCAGTGCTAGACAGGGGGCAGGTAATTCACCCCTCCACTTT. This translates into CASSARQGAGNSPLHF.

V usage is TRBV25-1 and J usage is TRBJ2-3, with no clear D. The ends were cut back, 2 bases at V and 0 bases at J, with 9 bases in the middle. The germline gives CDR1 MGHDK, CDR2 SYGVNS. The length of the CDR3 is 15 residues. The CDR3 region is CASSEAGVSTDTQYF. Here the CDR3 DNA reads TGTGCCAGCAGTGAAGCAGGTGTTAGCACAGATACGCAGTATTTT.

V usage is TRBV21-1 and J usage is TRBJ2-6; TRBD2, the table's D call, was not compared with the DNA. TRBV21-1 is listed as a pseudogene. CDR3 size: 15 residues. The CDR3 here is CAILGRASGANVLTF. In DNA form, the CDR3 reads TGTGCCATCCTGGGGAGAGCCTCTGGGGCCAACGTCCTGACTTTC.

This rearrangement joins TRBV30 to TRBJ2-5, with 8 bases identical to TRBD2. The CDR3 runs 15 residues. Germline lookup yields CDR1 GTSNPN and CDR2 SVGIG (reference sequence). With 2 bases clipped from V and 1 base from J, the junction kept 6 bases outside the gene matches. CDR3 loop: CAWSKTSGPQETQYF. In nucleotides, the CDR3 is TGTGCCTGGAGTAAAACTAGCGGTCCCCAAGAGACCCAGTACTTC.

This chain uses TRBV27 with TRBJ2-3, with TRBD1 matching over 7 bases. The CDR3 spans 17 residues. Germline CDR1 and CDR2: MNHEY and SMNVEV (reference sequence). Trimming cost V 6 bases and J 0 bases; bases outside gene matches: 12. CDR3 in DNA: TGTGCCAGCAGCCCGAACCACAGGGGCCCGAGCACAGATACGCAGTATTTT. This sequence encodes CASSPNHRGPSTDTQYF.

The J gene is TRBJ2-5, the V gene TRBV5-1, with D tentatively TRBD1 (5 bases). Looked up from germline, CDR1 is SGHRS and CDR2 is YFSETQ. This CDR3 region has 15 residues. V dropped 5 bases and J dropped 2 bases, with 16 bases sitting between them. CDR3 amino acids: CASRLLGREQETQYF. The CDR3 DNA sequence: TGCGCCAGCAGGCTTCTGGGCAGGGAACAAGAGACCCAGTACTTC.

This chain joins TRBV5-1 and TRBJ2-7; 7 positions match TRBD1. CDR1 is SGHRS, CDR2 YFSETQ, per germline. Trimming removed 4 bases from V and 3 bases from J; junction bases left unmatched: 13. This CDR3 has 16 amino acids. In nucleotides, the CDR3 is TGCGCCAGCAGCCTTACCTATACAGGGGCTCTCTACGAGCAGTACTTC. Its translation is CASSLTYTGALYEQYF.

The gene calls are TRBV11-3 and TRBJ1-1; a weak D match, TRBD1 (5 bases). Germline-derived CDR1 and CDR2 are SGHNT and YENEEA. The ends were cut back, 6 bases at V and 0 bases at J, with 8 bases in the middle. This CDR3 comprises 13 residues. CDR3 sequence: CASSQGVNTEAFF. For the CDR3, the DNA is TGTGCCAGCAGTCAAGGGGTGAACACTGAAGCTTTCTTT.

The chain joins TRBV18 to TRBJ2-7; 7 positions match TRBD2. V shed 3 bases, J shed 1 base, and the junction held 3 bases outside the gene matches. The CDR3 has 14 residues. Per the germline V gene, CDR1 is KGHSH and CDR2 is LQKENI. CDR3 sequence (DNA): TGTGCCAGCTCACCTGTCGGGGGGTCCTACGAGCAGTACTTC. This codes for CASSPVGGSYEQYF. Using reference TRBV18 and TRBJ2-7 for the parts outside the CDR3, the full variable domain is NAGVMQNPRHLVRRRGQEARLRCSPMKGHSHVYWYRQLPEEGLKFMVYLQKENIIDESGMPKERFSAEFPKEGPSILRIQQVVRGDSAAYFCASSPVGGSYEQYFGPGTRLTVT.

A few counts support this clone. The chain uses TRBV4-3 and TRBJ1-5; a weak D match, TRBD1 (5 bases). CDR3 size: 16 residues. Trimming stripped 0 bases from V and 4 bases from J, with 13 bases between. Germline loops: CDR1 LGHNA, CDR2 YSLEER. The CDR3 DNA sequence: TGCGCCAGCAGCCAAGAAAGGACGGAGGGGAATCAGCCCCAGCATTTT. This sequence encodes CASSQERTEGNQPQHF.

The V and J genes are TRBV7-3 and TRBJ2-1, with D maybe TRBD2 (5 bases). V gave up 5 bases and J gave up 8 bases, with 19 bases separating them. CDR1 is SGHTA, CDR2 FQGTGA, per germline. The CDR3 runs 15 residues. The DNA of the CDR3 is TGTGCCAGCAGCCCCGACCCCACTAGAAACGATGAGCAGTTCTTC. Its protein product is CASSPDPTRNDEQFF. Together with reference TRBV7-3 and TRBJ2-1, the CDR3 gives the full variable domain: GAGVSQTPSNKVTEKGKYVELRCDPISGHTALYWYRQSLGQGPEFLIYFQGTGAADDSGLPNDRFFAVRPEGSVSTLKIQRTERGDSAVYLCASSPDPTRNDEQFFGPGTRLTVL.

This chain uses TRBV9 with TRBJ2-3; 8 bases agree with TRBD2. CDR1 and CDR2 from the germline V gene are SGDLS and YYNGEE. The J segment lost 2 bases and the V segment lost 1 base, leaving 3 bases of the junction unmatched. CDR3 length: 15 amino acids. The chain's CDR3 is CASSVRTSSTDTQYF. The CDR3 nucleotides are TGTGCCAGCAGCGTAAGGACTAGCTCCACAGATACGCAGTATTTT.

V and J are TRBV7-9 and TRBJ2-5; TRBD1 agrees at 9 bases. Germline V lookup: CDR1 SEHNR, CDR2 FQNEAQ (reference sequence). This CDR3 has 14 amino acids. The junction had 6 bases not matched to a gene; V was cut back by 5 bases and J by 5 bases. The CDR3 spells CASSDRGSRETQYF. CDR3 DNA sequence: TGTGCCAGCAGCGACAGGGGGAGTCGGGAGACCCAGTACTTC.

V and J are TRBV30 and TRBJ1-3; possibly TRBD1 for D (6 bases). The CDR3 loop spans 12 amino acids. Germline V lookup: CDR1 GTSNPN, CDR2 SVGIG (reference sequence). V was cut by 5 bases and J by 1 base, with 6 bases left in between. The CDR3 loop reads CAWGQSGNTIYF. In DNA, the CDR3 is TGTGCCTGGGGACAGTCTGGAAACACCATATATTTT.

This chain connects TRBV19 to TRBJ2-5; TRBD2 matches 10 bases. This CDR3 is built from 15 residues. Germline-derived CDR1 and CDR2 are LNHDA and SQIVND (reference sequence). The J segment lost 5 bases and the V segment lost 3 bases, leaving 6 bases of the junction unmatched. In DNA form, the CDR3 reads TGTGCCAGTAGTATCCTAGCGGGGGCCCTGGAGACCCAGTACTTC. This translates into CASSILAGALETQYF.